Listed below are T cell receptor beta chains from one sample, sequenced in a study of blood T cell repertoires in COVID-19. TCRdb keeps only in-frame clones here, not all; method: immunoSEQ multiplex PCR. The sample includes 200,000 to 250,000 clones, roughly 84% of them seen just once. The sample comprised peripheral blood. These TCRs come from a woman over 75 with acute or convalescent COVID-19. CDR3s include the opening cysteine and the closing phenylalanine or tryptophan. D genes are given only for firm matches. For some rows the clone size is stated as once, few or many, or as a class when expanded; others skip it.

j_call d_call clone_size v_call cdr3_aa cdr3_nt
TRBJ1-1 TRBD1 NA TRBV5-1 CASSPSPGQGRDAEAFF TGCGCCAGCAGCCCCTCACCGGGACAGGGAAGAGACGCTGAAGCTTTCTTT
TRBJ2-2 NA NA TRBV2 CASSARGNTGELFF TGTGCCAGCAGTGCTAGGGGGAACACCGGGGAGCTGTTTTTT
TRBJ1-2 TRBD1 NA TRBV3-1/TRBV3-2 CASNKGTGNGYTF TGTGCCAGCAATAAAGGGACAGGGAATGGCTACACCTTC
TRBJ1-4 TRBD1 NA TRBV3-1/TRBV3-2 CASSFRDRGIELFF TGTGCCAGCAGCTTCCGGGACAGGGGGATAGAACTGTTTTTT
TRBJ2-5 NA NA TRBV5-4 CASSLNYQETQYF TGTGCCAGCAGCTTGAACTATCAAGAGACCCAGTACTTC
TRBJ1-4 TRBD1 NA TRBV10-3 CAISLTGGSNEKLFF TGTGCCATCAGCCTGACAGGGGGATCTAATGAAAAACTGTTTTTT
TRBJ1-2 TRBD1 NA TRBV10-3 CAISSLGQNLNYGYTF TGTGCCATCAGTAGCCTGGGACAGAATCTTAACTATGGCTACACCTTC
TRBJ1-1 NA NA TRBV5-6 CASSLGQIMNTEAFF TGTGCCAGCAGCTTGGGTCAGATAATGAACACTGAAGCTTTCTTT
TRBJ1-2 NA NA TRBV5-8 CASSPQGYLGYTF TGTGCCAGCAGCCCTCAGGGGTACCTTGGCTACACCTTC
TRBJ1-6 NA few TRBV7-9 CASSLAGVGDSPLHF TGTGCCAGCAGCTTAGCCGGGGTAGGAGATTCACCCCTCCACTTT
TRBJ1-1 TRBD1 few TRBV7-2 CASSWPGQGTEAFF TGTGCCAGCAGCTGGCCGGGACAGGGGACTGAAGCTTTCTTT
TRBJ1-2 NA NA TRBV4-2 CASSQDGVRTAYGYTF TGTGCCAGCAGCCAAGACGGGGTCCGGACAGCCTATGGCTACACCTTC
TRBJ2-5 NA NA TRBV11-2 CASSLGLARGSLDQETQYF TGTGCCAGCAGCTTAGGACTAGCTAGGGGGTCGCTGGATCAAGAGACCCAGTACTTC
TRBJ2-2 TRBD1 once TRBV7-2 CASSLVGTGPGELFF TGTGCCAGCAGCTTAGTAGGGACAGGGCCCGGGGAGCTGTTTTTT
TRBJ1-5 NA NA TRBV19 CASRAQGSGNQPQHF TGTGCCAGTAGAGCGCAGGGGTCCGGCAATCAGCCCCAGCATTTT
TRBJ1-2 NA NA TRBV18 CASSPPTGTTNYGYTF TGTGCCAGCTCACCACCTACCGGGACAACTAACTATGGCTACACCTTC
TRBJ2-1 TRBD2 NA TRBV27 CASSLRLAGGGSEQFF TGTGCCAGCAGTTTAAGACTAGCGGGGGGGGGCAGTGAGCAGTTCTTC
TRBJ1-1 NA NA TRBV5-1 CASSLEGHTEAFF TGCGCCAGCAGCTTGGAGGGGCACACTGAAGCTTTCTTT
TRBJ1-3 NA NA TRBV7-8 CASSSLNSGNTIYF TGTGCCAGCAGCAGTCTAAACTCTGGAAACACCATATATTTT
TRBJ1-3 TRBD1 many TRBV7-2 CASSLAGTVSGNTIYF TGTGCCAGCAGCTTAGCCGGGACAGTCTCTGGAAACACCATATATTTT
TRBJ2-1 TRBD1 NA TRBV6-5 CASSPQGAFPHEQFF TGTGCCAGCAGTCCCCAGGGGGCGTTTCCCCATGAGCAGTTCTTC
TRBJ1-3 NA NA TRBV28 CASTREEVRNTIYF TGTGCCAGCACCCGAGAGGAGGTGAGAAACACCATATATTTT
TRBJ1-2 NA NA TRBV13 CASSLRGVYGYTF TGTGCCAGCAGCTTACGGGGTGTCTATGGCTACACCTTC
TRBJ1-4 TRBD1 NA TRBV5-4 CASRGQGDEKLFF TGTGCCAGCAGGGGACAGGGGGATGAAAAACTGTTTTTT
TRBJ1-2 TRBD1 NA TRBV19 CASSRGEYGYTF TGTGCCAGTAGCAGGGGGGAGTATGGCTACACCTTC